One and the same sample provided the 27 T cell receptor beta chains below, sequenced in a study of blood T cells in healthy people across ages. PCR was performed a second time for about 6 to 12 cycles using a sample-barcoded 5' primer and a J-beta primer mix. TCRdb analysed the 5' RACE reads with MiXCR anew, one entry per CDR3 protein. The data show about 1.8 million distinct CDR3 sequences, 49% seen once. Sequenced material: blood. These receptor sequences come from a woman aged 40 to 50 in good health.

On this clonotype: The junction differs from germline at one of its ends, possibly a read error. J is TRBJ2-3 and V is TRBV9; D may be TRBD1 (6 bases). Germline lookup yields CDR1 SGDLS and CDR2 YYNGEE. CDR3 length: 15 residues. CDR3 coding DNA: TGTGCCAGCAGCGTAGGGGGGCTCGACACAGATACACAGTATTTT. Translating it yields CASSVGGLDTDTQYF.

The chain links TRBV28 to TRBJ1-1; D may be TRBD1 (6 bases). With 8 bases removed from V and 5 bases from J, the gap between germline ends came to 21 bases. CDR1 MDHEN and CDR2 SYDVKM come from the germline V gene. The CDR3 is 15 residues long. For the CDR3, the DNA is TGTGCCAGCGTACCCGGGTCCCAGGGGACGACTGAAGCTTTCTTT. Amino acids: CASVPGSQGTTEAFF.

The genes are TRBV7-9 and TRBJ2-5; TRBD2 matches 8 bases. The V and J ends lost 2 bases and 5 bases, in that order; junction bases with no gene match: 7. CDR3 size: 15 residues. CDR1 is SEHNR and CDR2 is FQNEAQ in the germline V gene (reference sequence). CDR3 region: CASSLSGLALETQYF. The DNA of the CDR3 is TGTGCCAGCAGCTTATCCGGACTAGCTCTGGAGACCCAGTACTTC.

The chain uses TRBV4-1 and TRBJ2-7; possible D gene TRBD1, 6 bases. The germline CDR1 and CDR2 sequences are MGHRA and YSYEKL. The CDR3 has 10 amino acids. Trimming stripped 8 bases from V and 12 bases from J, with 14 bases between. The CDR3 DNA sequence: TGCGCCAGCTCAAGACAGGCGACGTACTTC. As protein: CASSRQATYF.

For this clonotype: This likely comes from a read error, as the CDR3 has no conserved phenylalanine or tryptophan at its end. The chain's CDR3 is CSAGLRGYEQYL. For the CDR3, the DNA is TGCAGCGCGGGACTTAGGGGCTACGAGCAGTACCTC. V gene TRBV29-1 combines with J gene TRBJ2-7; D is possibly TRBD2 (6 bases). CDR3 length equals 12 residues. Trimming cost V 7 bases and J 3 bases, with 13 bases left between them. Germline assignment: CDR1 SQVTM and CDR2 ANQGSEA.

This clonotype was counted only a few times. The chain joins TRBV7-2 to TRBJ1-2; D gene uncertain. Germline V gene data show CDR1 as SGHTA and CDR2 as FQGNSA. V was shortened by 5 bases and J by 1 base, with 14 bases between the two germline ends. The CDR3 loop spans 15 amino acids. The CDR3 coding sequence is TGTGCCAGCAGCATCGTCGGGCTCGTTAACTATGGCTACACCTTC. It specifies CASSIVGLVNYGYTF.

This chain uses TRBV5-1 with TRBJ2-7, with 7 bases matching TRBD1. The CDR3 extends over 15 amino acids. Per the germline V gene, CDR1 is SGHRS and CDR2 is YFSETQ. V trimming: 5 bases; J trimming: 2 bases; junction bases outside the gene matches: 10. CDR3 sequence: CASRDGQARTYEQYF. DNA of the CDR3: TGCGCCAGCAGAGATGGACAGGCGCGGACCTACGAGCAGTACTTC. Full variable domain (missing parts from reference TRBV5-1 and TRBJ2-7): KAGVTQTPRYLIKTRGQQVTLSCSPISGHRSVSWYQQTPGQGLQFLFEYFSETQRNKGNFPGRFSGRQFSNSRSEMNVSTLELGDSALYLCASRDGQARTYEQYFGPGTRLTVT.

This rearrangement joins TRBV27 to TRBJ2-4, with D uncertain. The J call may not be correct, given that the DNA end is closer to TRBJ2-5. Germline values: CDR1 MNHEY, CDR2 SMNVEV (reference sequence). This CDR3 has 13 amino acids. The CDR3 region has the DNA TGTGCCAGCAGGGAACAGCCCCAAGAGACCCAGTACTTC. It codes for CASREQPQETQYF.

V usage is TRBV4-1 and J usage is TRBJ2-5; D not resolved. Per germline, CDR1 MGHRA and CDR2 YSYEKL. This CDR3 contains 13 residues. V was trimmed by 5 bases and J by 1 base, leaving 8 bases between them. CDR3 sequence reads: CASSDRTQETQYF. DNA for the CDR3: TGCGCCAGCAGCGACCGGACCCAAGAGACCCAGTACTTC.

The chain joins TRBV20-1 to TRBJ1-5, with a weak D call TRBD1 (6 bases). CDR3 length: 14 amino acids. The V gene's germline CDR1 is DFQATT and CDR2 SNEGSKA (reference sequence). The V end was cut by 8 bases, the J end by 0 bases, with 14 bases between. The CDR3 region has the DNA TGCAGTTCATCTTACAGGGTTAGCAATCAGCCCCAGCATTTT. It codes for CSSSYRVSNQPQHF.

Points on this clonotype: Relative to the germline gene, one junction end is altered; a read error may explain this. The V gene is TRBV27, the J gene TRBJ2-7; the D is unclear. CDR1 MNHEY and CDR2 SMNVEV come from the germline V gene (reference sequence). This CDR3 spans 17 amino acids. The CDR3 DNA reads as TGTGCCTGCAGTTTAGTCCGTGGCAGACAACTTCGGCACGAGCAGTACTTC. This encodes CACSLVRGRQLRHEQYF.

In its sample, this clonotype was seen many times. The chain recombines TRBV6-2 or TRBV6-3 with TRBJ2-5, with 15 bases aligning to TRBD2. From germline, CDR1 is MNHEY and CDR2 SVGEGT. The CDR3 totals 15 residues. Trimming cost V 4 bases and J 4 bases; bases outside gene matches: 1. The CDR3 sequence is CASSWTSGGAETQYF. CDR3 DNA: TGTGCCAGCAGTTGGACTAGCGGGGGGGCAGAGACCCAGTACTTC.

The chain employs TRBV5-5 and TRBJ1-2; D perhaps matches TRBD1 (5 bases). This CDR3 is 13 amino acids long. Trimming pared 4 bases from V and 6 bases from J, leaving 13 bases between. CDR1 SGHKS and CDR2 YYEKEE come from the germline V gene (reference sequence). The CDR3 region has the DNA TGTGCCAGCAGCCTCGGGACTGCCGATGGCTACACCTTC. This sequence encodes CASSLGTADGYTF.

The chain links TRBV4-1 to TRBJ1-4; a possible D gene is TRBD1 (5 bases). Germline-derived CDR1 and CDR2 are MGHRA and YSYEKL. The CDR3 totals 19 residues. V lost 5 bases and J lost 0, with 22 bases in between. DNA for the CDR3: TGCGCCAGCAGCGCCCCGTTAGGACAATTGAAATCAACTAATGAAAAACTGTTTTTT. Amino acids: CASSAPLGQLKSTNEKLFF.

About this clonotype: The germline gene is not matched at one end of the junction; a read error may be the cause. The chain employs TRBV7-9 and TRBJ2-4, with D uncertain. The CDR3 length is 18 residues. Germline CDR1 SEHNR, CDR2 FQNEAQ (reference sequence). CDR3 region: CASNLRGTHSTAKNIQYF. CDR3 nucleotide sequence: TGTGCCAGCAACTTAAGAGGCACCCACTCGACAGCCAAAAACATTCAGTACTTC.

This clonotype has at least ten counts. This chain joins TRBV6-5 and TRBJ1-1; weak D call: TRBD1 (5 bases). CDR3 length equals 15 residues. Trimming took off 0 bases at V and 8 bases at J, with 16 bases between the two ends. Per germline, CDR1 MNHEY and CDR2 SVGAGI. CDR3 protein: CASSYSTGPNWEAFF. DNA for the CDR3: TGTGCCAGCAGTTACTCTACAGGCCCGAATTGGGAAGCTTTCTTT.

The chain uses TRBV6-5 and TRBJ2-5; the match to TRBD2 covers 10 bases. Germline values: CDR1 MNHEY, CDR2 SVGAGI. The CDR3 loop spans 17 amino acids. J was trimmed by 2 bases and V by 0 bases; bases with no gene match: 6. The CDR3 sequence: CASSYSVLAGIQETQYF. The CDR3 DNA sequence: TGTGCCAGCAGTTACTCGGTACTAGCGGGGATTCAAGAGACCCAGTACTTC.

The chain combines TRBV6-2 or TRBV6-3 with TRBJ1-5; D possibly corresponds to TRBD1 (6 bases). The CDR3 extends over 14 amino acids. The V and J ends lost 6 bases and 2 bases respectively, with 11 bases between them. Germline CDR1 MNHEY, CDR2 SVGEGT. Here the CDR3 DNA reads TGTGCCAGCAGGTGGGGGCGAGGCAATCAGCCCCAGCATTTT. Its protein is CASRWGRGNQPQHF.

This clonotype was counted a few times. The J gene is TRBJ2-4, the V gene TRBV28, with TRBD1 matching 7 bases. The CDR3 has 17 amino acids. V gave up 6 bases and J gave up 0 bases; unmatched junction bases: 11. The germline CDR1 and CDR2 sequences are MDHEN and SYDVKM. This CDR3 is CASRQGTASLAKNIQYF. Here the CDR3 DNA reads TGTGCCAGCAGACAAGGGACAGCCTCTTTAGCCAAAAACATTCAGTACTTC.

The CDR3 loop reads CASRSGYTF. CDR3 coding DNA: TGTGCCAGCCGGAGTGGCTACACCTTC. This chain uses TRBV2 with TRBJ1-2; D call uncertain. The CDR3 has 9 residues. V was shortened by 8 bases and J by 7 bases, with 5 bases between the two germline ends. Germline V gene sequence: CDR1 SNHLY, CDR2 FYNNEI.

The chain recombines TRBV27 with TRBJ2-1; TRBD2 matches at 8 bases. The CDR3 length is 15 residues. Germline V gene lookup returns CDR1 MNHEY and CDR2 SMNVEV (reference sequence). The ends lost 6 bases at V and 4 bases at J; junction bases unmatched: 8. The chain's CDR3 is CASRSLGGGYNEQFF. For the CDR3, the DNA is TGTGCCAGCAGATCCCTCGGGGGGGGGTACAATGAGCAGTTCTTC.

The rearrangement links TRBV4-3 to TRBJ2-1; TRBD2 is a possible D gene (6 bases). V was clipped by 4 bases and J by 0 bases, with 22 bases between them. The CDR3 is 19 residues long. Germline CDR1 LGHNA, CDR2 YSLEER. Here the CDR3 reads CASSPPPDGLGSSYNEQFF. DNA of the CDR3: TGCGCCAGCAGCCCTCCACCGGACGGCCTCGGGAGCTCCTACAATGAGCAGTTCTTC.

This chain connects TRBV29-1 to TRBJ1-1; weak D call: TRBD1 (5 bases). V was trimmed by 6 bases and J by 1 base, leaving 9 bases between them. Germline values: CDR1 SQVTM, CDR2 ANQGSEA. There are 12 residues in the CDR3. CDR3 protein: CSVQRGNTEAFF. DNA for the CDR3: TGCAGCGTACAGAGGGGGAACACTGAAGCTTTCTTT.

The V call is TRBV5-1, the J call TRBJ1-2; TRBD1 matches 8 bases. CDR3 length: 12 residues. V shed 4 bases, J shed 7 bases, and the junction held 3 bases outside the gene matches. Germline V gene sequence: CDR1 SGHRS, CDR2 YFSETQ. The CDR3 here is CASSQDRAGYTF. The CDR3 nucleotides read TGCGCCAGCAGCCAGGACAGGGCTGGCTACACCTTC.

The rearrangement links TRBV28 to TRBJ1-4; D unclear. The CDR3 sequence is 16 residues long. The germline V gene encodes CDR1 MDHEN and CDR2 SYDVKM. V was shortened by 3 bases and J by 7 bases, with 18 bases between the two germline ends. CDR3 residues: CASSFNVGNSGEKLFF. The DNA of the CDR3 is TGTGCCAGCAGTTTTAATGTGGGAAATTCGGGTGAAAAACTGTTTTTT.

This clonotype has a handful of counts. The CDR3 DNA reads TGTGCCAGCAGTTACATAGGGCGGGGACTCACAGATACGCAGTATTTT. The encoded protein is CASSYIGRGLTDTQYF. The V and J genes are TRBV6-5 and TRBJ2-3; a weak D match, TRBD2 (6 bases). This CDR3 spans 16 amino acids. Germline-derived CDR1 and CDR2 are MNHEY and SVGAGI. Trimming shortened V by 2 bases and J by 2 bases, and 14 bases separated the two germline ends.

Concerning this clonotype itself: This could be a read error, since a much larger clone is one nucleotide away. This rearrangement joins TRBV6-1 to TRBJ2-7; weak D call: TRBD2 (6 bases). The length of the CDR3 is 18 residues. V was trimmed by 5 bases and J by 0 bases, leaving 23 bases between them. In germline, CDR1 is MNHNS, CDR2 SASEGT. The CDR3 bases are TGTGCCAGCAGTCCGCGGGATATCGCTCCTAGCCCCTCCTACGAGCAGTACTTC. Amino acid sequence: CASSPRDIAPSPSYEQYF.